These 21 T cell receptor beta chains were sequenced from one sample in a study of blood T cell repertoires in COVID-19. Using immunoSEQ multiplex PCR, the repertoire was profiled, and TCRdb retains in-frame clones only, with some absent. The data contain over 200,000 clones, about four fifths of them seen just once; the ten biggest clones take up 9.5% to 15%. The sequencing sample was made of peripheral blood. The source is a woman aged 40 to 49 with acute or convalescent COVID-19.

The genes are TRBV27 and TRBJ1-5, with unresolved D. The V end was cut by 3 bases, the J end by 6 bases, with 15 bases between. Germline CDR1 MNHEY, CDR2 SMNVEV (reference sequence). The CDR3 loop spans 15 amino acids. The CDR3, as DNA: TGTGCCAGCAGTTTGAGTGGAGGGTTGGTTCAGCCCCAGCATTTT. It translates to CASSLSGGLVQPQHF.

This chain links TRBV7-3 with TRBJ2-2, with 9 nucleotides matching TRBD1. Germline lookup yields CDR1 SGHTA and CDR2 FQGTGA. V trimming: 3 bases; J trimming: 4 bases; junction bases outside the gene matches: 0. This CDR3 comprises 14 residues. The CDR3 region has the DNA TGTGCCAGCAGCTTGACAGGGGGCACCGGGGAGCTGTTTTTT. Translation gives CASSLTGGTGELFF.

The V and J genes are TRBV6-6 and TRBJ1-1; no clear D gene. The CDR3 runs 13 residues. The V end lost 2 bases, the J end lost 7 bases, and 11 bases lay between the germline ends. CDR1 is MNHNY and CDR2 is SVGAGI in the germline V gene (reference sequence). Here the CDR3 DNA reads TGTGCCAGCAGTTACAATCCCGGGTTTGAAGCTTTCTTT. It encodes CASSYNPGFEAFF.

J is TRBJ1-2 and V is TRBV7-9; D call uncertain. The V gene lost 3 bases and the J gene lost 1 base, with 3 bases spanning the gap. This CDR3 has 12 amino acids. Per the germline V gene, CDR1 is SEHNR and CDR2 is FQNEAQ (reference sequence). Here the CDR3 reads CASSFGNYGYTF. The DNA for the CDR3 is TGTGCCAGCAGCTTCGGTAACTATGGCTACACCTTC.

This clone appeared once. This chain connects TRBV7-2 to TRBJ2-2, with unresolved D. The CDR3 is 14 amino acids. Per germline, CDR1 SGHTA and CDR2 FQGNSA. Trimming took off 2 bases at V and 1 base at J, with 5 bases between the two ends. The CDR3 is CASSLKRNTGELFF. CDR3 coding DNA: TGTGCCAGCAGCTTAAAGCGGAACACCGGGGAGCTGTTTTTT.

The CDR3 loop reads CASSLGGYYNEQFF. The CDR3 DNA follows: TGTGCCAGCAGCTTGGGAGGTTACTACAATGAGCAGTTCTTC. The chain has TRBV7-9 and TRBJ2-1; tentatively, D is TRBD2 (6 bases). Between the trimmed V and J ends, which lost 3 bases and 3 bases, there was a span of 9 bases. This CDR3 region has 14 residues. CDR1 SEHNR and CDR2 FQNEAQ come from the germline V gene (reference sequence).

This clone was recorded a few times. The V gene is TRBV18, the J gene TRBJ1-2; D possibly corresponds to TRBD1 (5 bases). V was cut by 3 bases and J by 0 bases, with 11 bases left in between. This CDR3 is 15 amino acids long. Germline CDR1 KGHSH, CDR2 LQKENI. CDR3 bases: TGTGCCAGCTCACCGATTCAGGGTTCTAACTATGGCTACACCTTC. Its translation: CASSPIQGSNYGYTF.

This rearrangement joins TRBV18 to TRBJ1-3; 9 positions agree with TRBD1. Germline CDR1 reads KGHSH; CDR2 reads LQKENI. The CDR3 extends over 20 amino acids. Unmatched junction bases numbered 17, after V lost 2 bases and J lost 3 bases. This chain's CDR3 is CASSPGGQGTTLSFGNTIYF. CDR3 coding DNA: TGTGCCAGCTCACCAGGAGGACAGGGGACCACCTTATCTTTTGGAAACACCATATATTTT.

The chain links TRBV9 to TRBJ2-3, with 10 bases aligning to TRBD2. The CDR3 runs to 15 residues. The germline gives CDR1 SGDLS, CDR2 YYNGEE. V shed 4 bases and J 6 bases; nucleotides not matched to a gene: 8. This CDR3 reads CASSPSGGVADTQYF. The CDR3 DNA reads as TGTGCCAGCAGCCCGAGCGGGGGGGTAGCGGATACGCAGTATTTT.

Only one count was recorded for this clone. The J gene is TRBJ2-5, the V gene TRBV9, with D maybe TRBD1 (6 bases). With 0 bases removed from V and 7 bases from J, the gap between germline ends came to 16 bases. The CDR3 totals 15 residues. Germline values: CDR1 SGDLS, CDR2 YYNGEE. CDR3 sequence: CASSVALKGVGTQYF. The CDR3 DNA follows: TGTGCCAGCAGCGTAGCCCTAAAGGGGGTCGGGACCCAGTACTTC.

The CDR3 DNA is TGTGCCAGCAGGGGGACAGCGTATGGCTACACCTTC. Protein sequence: CASRGTAYGYTF. This chain links TRBV2 with TRBJ1-2; 7 bases map to TRBD1. V was pared by 6 bases and J by 5 bases, with 3 bases of the junction left unmatched. The CDR3 runs to 12 residues. Germline CDR1 SNHLY, CDR2 FYNNEI.

In this sample, this clone turned up a few times. The DNA for the CDR3 is TGCGCCAGCAGCTCGACAGGGGGCACGGGCACTGAAGCTTTCTTT. Translating it yields CASSSTGGTGTEAFF. The J gene is TRBJ1-1, the V gene TRBV5-1; TRBD1 matches at 10 bases. The CDR3 has 15 residues. Germline loops: CDR1 SGHRS, CDR2 YFSETQ. V dropped 3 bases and J dropped 4; count of bases not matched to a gene: 6.

This sequence joins TRBV5-6 and TRBJ2-1; a possible D gene is TRBD2 (5 bases). V lost 5 bases to trimming and J lost 3 bases, with 12 bases between them. There are 14 residues in the CDR3. The V gene's germline CDR1 is SGHDT and CDR2 YYEEEE. The CDR3 spells CASSHIAGYNEQFF. CDR3 DNA sequence: TGTGCCAGCAGTCATATCGCGGGCTACAATGAGCAGTTCTTC.

The V gene is TRBV9, the J gene TRBJ2-7, with 7 bases that match TRBD2. The CDR3 has 15 amino acids. V was clipped by 3 bases and J by 2 bases; unmatched bases: 8. Germline CDR1 is SGDLS and CDR2 is YYNGEE. The CDR3 spells CASSARGSETYEQYF. The CDR3, as DNA: TGTGCCAGCAGCGCCCGCGGGAGTGAAACCTACGAGCAGTACTTC.

This clone was detected a few times. J is TRBJ1-2 and V is TRBV4-2; D is unclear. Germline V gene data show CDR1 as LGHNA and CDR2 as YNFKEQ. CDR3 length equals 14 residues. V was trimmed by 0 bases and J by 2 bases, leaving 7 bases between them. The CDR3 sequence is CASSQETVNYGYTF. CDR3 nucleotide sequence: TGTGCCAGCAGCCAAGAAACAGTAAACTATGGCTACACCTTC.

The chain is built from TRBV3-1 (or the pseudogene TRBV3-2) and TRBJ1-2; D may be TRBD1 (5 bases). The V gene lost 5 bases and the J gene lost 6 bases, with 10 bases spanning the gap. The CDR3 is 12 residues long. The V gene's germline CDR1 is LGHDT and CDR2 YNNKEL (reference sequence). This chain's CDR3 is CASSTQGNGYTF. Here the CDR3 DNA reads TGTGCCAGCAGCACGCAGGGAAATGGCTACACCTTC.

The chain links TRBV2 to TRBJ2-7, with TRBD1 matching over 10 bases. The CDR3 has 12 residues. J was trimmed by 2 bases and V by 10 bases; bases with no gene match: 2. Per the germline V gene, CDR1 is SNHLY and CDR2 is FYNNEI. As DNA, the CDR3 is TGTGCCACCGGGACAGGGGCCTACGAGCAGTACTTC. Translation gives CATGTGAYEQYF.

The chain couples TRBV19 to TRBJ1-1; tentative D call: TRBD1 (6 bases). V was cut by 5 bases and J by 2 bases, with 15 bases left in between. The CDR3 totals 15 residues. Germline V CDR1 and CDR2: LNHDA, SQIVND (reference sequence). The CDR3 sequence: CASSSGVWDNTEAFF. The CDR3 coding sequence is TGTGCCAGTAGTTCAGGGGTGTGGGATAACACTGAAGCTTTCTTT.

The chain links TRBV6-2 or TRBV6-3 to TRBJ2-7; 11 bases match TRBD2. The CDR3 loop spans 15 amino acids. J was trimmed by 5 bases and V by 4 bases; bases with no gene match: 7. From germline, CDR1 is MNHEY and CDR2 SVGEGT. CDR3 in DNA: TGTGCCAGCAGTTCTGAGGGACTAGCGGTGCACGAGCAGTACTTC. Amino acid sequence: CASSSEGLAVHEQYF.

The V and J genes are TRBV5-4 and TRBJ2-6; a weak D match, TRBD2 (5 bases). The V gene lost 4 bases and the J gene lost 0 bases, with 11 bases spanning the gap. The germline CDR1 and CDR2 sequences are SGHNT and YYREEE (reference sequence). The CDR3 is 16 residues long. The CDR3 loop reads CASSPPGSSGANVLTF. CDR3 coding DNA: TGTGCCAGCAGCCCCCCGGGGTCCTCTGGGGCCAACGTCCTGACTTTC.

The rearrangement joins TRBV2 to TRBJ1-1; D gene uncertain. The V end was cut by 7 bases, the J end by 1 base, with 10 bases between. There are 13 residues in the CDR3. Germline V lookup: CDR1 SNHLY, CDR2 FYNNEI. CDR3 protein: CASKLRENTEAFF. In DNA, the CDR3 is TGTGCCAGCAAATTACGAGAGAACACTGAAGCTTTCTTT. The full variable domain, rest sourced from reference TRBV2 and TRBJ1-1, is EPEVTQTPSHQVTQMGQEVILRCVPISNHLYFYWYRQILGQKVEFLVSFYNNEISEKSEIFDDQFSVERPDGSNFTLKIRSTKLEDSAMYFCASKLRENTEAFFGQGTRLTVV.